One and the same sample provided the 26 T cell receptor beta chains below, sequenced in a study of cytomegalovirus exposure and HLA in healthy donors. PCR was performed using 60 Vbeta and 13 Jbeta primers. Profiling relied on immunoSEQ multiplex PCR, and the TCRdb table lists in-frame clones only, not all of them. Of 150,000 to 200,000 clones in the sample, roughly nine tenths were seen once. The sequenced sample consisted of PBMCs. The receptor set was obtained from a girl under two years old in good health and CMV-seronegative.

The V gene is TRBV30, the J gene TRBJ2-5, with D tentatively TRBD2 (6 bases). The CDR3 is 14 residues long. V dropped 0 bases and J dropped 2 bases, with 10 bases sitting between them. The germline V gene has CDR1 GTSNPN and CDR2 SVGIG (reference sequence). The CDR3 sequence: CAWSVNSGQETQYF. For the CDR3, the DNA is TGTGCCTGGAGTGTGAATAGCGGACAAGAGACCCAGTACTTC.

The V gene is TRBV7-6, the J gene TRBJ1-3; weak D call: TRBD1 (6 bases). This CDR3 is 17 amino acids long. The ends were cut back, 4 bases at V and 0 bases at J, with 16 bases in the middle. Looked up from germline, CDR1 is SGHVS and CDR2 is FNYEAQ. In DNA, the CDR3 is TGTGCCAGCAGCTGGACAGACACAAAGAGCTCTGGAAACACCATATATTTT. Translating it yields CASSWTDTKSSGNTIYF.

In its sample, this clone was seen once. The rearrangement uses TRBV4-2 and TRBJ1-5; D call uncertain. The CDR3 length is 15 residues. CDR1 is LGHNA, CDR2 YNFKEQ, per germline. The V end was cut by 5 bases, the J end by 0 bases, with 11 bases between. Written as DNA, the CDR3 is TGTGCCAGCAGCACCGAGCGGTATAGCAATCAGCCCCAGCATTTT. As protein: CASSTERYSNQPQHF.

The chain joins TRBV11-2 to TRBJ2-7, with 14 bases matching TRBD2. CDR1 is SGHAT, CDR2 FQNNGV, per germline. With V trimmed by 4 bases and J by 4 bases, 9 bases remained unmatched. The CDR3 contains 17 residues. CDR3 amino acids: CASSSGGLAGVGYEQYF. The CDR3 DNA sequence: TGTGCCAGCAGCTCCGGGGGACTAGCGGGAGTGGGGTACGAGCAGTACTTC.

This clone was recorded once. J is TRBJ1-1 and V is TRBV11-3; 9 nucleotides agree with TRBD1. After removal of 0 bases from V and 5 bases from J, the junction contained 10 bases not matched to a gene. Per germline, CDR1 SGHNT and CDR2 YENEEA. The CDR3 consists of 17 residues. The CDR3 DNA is TGTGCCAGCAGCTTAGATTCCCCGACAGGGGGGAGGACTGAAGCTTTCTTT. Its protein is CASSLDSPTGGRTEAFF.

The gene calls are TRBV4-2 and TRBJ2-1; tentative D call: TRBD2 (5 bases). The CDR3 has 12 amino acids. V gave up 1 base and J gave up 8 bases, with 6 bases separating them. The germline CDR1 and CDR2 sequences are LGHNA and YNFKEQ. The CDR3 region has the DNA TGTGCCAGCAGCCAAGCACTAGATGAGCAGTTCTTC. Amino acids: CASSQALDEQFF.

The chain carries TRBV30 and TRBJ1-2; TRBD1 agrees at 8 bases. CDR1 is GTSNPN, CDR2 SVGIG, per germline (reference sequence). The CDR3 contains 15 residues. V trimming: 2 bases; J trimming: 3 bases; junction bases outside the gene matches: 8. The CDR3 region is CAWSWENRGDYGYTF. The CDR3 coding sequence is TGTGCCTGGAGTTGGGAGAACAGGGGGGACTATGGCTACACCTTC.

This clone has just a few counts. CDR3 DNA: TGTGCCAGCAGCCGACACCGCACCTACGAGCAGTACTTC. The encoded protein is CASSRHRTYEQYF. The chain links TRBV14 to TRBJ2-7; D not resolved. Trimming took off 4 bases at V and 2 bases at J, with 9 bases between the two ends. The germline CDR1 and CDR2 sequences are SGHDN and FVKESK. The CDR3 extends over 13 amino acids.

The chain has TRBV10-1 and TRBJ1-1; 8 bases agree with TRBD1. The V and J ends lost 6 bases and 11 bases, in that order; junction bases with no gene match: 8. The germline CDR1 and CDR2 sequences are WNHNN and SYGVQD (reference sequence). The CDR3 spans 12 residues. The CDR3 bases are TGCGCCAGCAGCGGACCGGACAGGGTGGCTTTCTTT. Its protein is CASSGPDRVAFF.

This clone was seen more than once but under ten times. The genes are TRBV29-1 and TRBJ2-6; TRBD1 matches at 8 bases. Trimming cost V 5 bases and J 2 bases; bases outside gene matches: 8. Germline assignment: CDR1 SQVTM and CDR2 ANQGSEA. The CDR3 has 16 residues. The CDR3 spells CSVSGTGSAGANVLTF. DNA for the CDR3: TGCAGCGTTTCCGGGACAGGAAGTGCTGGGGCCAACGTCCTGACTTTC.

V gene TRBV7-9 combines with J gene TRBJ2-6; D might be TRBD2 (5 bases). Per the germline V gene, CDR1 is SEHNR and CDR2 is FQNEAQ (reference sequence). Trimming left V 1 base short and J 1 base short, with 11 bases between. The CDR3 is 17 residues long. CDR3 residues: CASSLGGFVSGANVLTF. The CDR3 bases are TGTGCCAGCAGCTTAGGAGGGTTCGTGTCTGGGGCCAACGTCCTGACTTTC. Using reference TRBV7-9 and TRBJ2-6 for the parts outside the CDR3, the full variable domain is DTGVSQNPRHKITKRGQNVTFRCDPISEHNRLYWYRQTLGQGPEFLTYFQNEAQLEKSRLLSDRFSAERPKGSFSTLEIQRTEQGDSAMYLCASSLGGFVSGANVLTFGAGSRLTVL.

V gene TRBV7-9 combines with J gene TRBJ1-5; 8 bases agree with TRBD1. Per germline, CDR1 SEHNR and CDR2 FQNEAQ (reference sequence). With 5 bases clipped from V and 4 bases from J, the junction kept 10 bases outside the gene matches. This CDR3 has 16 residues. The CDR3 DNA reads TGTGCCAGCAGCGATGGGACAGGCTTAAGAAATCAGCCCCAGCATTTT. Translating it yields CASSDGTGLRNQPQHF.

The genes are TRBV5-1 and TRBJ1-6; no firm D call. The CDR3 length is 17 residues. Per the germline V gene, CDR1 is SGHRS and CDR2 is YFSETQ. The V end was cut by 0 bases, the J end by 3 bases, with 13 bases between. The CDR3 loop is CASSLAVHADYNSPLHF. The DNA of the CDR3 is TGCGCCAGCAGCTTGGCGGTCCATGCGGACTATAATTCACCCCTCCACTTT.

The CDR3 nucleotides read TGTGCCAGCGCCCCGAGCTCTGGAAACACCATATATTTT. Translating gives CASAPSSGNTIYF. The genes are TRBV7-6 and TRBJ1-3; no clear D. This CDR3 has 13 amino acids. The V gene's germline CDR1 is SGHVS and CDR2 FNYEAQ. The V and J ends lost 8 bases and 0 bases respectively, with 8 bases between them.

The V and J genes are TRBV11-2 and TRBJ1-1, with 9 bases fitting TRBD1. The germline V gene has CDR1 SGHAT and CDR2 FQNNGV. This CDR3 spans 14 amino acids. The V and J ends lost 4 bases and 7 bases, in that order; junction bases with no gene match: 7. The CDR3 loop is CASSSNRGQGEAFF. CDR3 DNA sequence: TGTGCCAGCAGCTCGAACAGGGGGCAAGGTGAAGCTTTCTTT.

CDR3: CASSTLGLAGGLSSYNEQFF. The CDR3, as DNA: TGCGCCAGCAGCACCCTGGGACTAGCGGGAGGGCTTAGCTCCTACAATGAGCAGTTCTTC. The rearrangement links TRBV5-1 to TRBJ2-1, with TRBD2 matching over 16 bases. The junction had 10 bases not matched to a gene; V was cut back by 4 bases and J by 0 bases. Per the germline V gene, CDR1 is SGHRS and CDR2 is YFSETQ. The CDR3 loop spans 20 amino acids.

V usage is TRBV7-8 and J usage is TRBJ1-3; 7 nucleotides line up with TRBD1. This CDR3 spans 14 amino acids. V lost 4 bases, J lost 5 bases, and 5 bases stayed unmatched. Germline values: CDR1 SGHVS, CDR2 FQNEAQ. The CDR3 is CASSSQTGRNTIYF. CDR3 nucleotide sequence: TGTGCCAGCAGCTCACAGACAGGGAGAAACACCATATATTTT.

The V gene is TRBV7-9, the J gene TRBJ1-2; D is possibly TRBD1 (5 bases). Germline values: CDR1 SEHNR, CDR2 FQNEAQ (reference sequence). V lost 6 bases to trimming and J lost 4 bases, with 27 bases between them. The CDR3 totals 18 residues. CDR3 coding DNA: TGTGCCAGCAGTCACACCGGGGGACCGCCGGGAAACTTCTATGGCTACACCTTC. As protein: CASSHTGGPPGNFYGYTF.

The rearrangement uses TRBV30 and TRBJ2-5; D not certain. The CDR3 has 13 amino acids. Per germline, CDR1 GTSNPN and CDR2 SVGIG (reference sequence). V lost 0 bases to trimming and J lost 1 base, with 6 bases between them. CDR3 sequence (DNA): TGTGCCTGGAGTGTTGTACTCCAAGAGACCCAGTACTTC. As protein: CAWSVVLQETQYF.

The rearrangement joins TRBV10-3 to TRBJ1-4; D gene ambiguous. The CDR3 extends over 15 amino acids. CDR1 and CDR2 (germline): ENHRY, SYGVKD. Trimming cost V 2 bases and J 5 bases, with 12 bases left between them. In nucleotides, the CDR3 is TGTGCCATCAGTGAGCCCCCGATCGGGAATGAAAAACTGTTTTTT. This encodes CAISEPPIGNEKLFF.

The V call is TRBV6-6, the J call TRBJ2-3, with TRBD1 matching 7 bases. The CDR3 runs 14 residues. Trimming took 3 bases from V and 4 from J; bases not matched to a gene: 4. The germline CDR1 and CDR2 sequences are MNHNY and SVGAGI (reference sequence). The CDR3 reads CASSYEGGADTQYF. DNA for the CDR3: TGTGCCAGCAGTTATGAAGGGGGCGCAGATACGCAGTATTTT.

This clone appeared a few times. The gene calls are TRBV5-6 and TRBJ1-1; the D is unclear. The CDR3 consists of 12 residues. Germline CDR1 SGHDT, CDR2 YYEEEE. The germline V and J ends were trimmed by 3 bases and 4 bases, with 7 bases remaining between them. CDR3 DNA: TGTGCCAGCAGCTGGAGCGGCACTGAAGCTTTCTTT. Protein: CASSWSGTEAFF. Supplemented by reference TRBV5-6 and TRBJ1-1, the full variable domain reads DAGVTQSPTHLIKTRGQQVTLRCSPKSGHDTVSWYQQALGQGPQFIFQYYEEEERQRGNFPDRFSGHQFPNYSSELNVNALLLGDSALYLCASSWSGTEAFFGQGTRLTVV.

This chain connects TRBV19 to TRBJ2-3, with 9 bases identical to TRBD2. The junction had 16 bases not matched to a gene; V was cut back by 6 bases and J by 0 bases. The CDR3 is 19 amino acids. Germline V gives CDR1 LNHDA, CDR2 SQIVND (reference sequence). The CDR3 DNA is TGTGCCAGTAGCTCCCCTGCGCGGGGGGGTCCGGGGAGCACAGATACGCAGTATTTT. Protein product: CASSSPARGGPGSTDTQYF.

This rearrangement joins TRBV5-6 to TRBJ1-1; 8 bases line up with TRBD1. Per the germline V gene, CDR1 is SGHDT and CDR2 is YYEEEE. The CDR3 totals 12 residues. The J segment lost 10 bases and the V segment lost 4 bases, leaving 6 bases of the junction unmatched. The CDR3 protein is CASSLQGGGAFF. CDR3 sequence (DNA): TGTGCCAGCAGCCTACAGGGGGGGGGAGCTTTCTTT.

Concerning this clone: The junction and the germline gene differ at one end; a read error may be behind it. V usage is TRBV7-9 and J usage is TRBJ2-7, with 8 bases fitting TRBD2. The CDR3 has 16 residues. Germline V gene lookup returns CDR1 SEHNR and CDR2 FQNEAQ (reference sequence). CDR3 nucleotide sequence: TGTTCCAGCAGCATCTCATCGGGACTAGAATCCTACGAGCAGTACTTC. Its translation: CSSSISSGLESYEQYF.

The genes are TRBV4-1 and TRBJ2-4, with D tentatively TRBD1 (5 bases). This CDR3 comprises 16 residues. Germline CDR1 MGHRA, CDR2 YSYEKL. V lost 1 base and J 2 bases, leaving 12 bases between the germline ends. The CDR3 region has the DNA TGCGCCAGCAGCCAAGCAGGGATAGGAACCAAAAACATTCAGTACTTC. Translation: CASSQAGIGTKNIQYF.